These 19 T cell receptor beta chains originate from one sample sequenced in a study of blood T cell repertoires in COVID-19. Measured with immunoSEQ multiplex PCR; TCRdb has only the in-frame clones, and not every one. In the table there are about 78,000 clones, roughly nine tenths of which are singletons. Sequenced sample: peripheral blood. These TCRs come from a middle-aged man with active or convalescent COVID-19.

In DNA, the CDR3 is TGTGCCAGCAGCAATTCAGGGAATGAAAAACTGTTTTTT. Amino acid sequence: CASSNSGNEKLFF. V usage is TRBV21-1 and J usage is TRBJ1-4; no check of the table's D call, TRBD1, against the DNA was made. TRBV21-1 is labeled a pseudogene. CDR3 size: 13 residues.

J is TRBJ2-7 and V is TRBV10-1; perhaps TRBD2 as D (6 bases). V lost 6 bases and J lost 6, with 12 bases in between. The CDR3 has 12 amino acids. The germline gives CDR1 WNHNN, CDR2 SYGVQD (reference sequence). The CDR3 DNA reads TGCGCCAGCAGAGGAGGGTCCCCCGAGCAGTACGTC. Amino acid sequence: CASRGGSPEQYV.

The V call is TRBV14, the J call TRBJ2-3, with TRBD1 matching 8 bases. Germline assignment: CDR1 SGHDN and CDR2 FVKESK. Losses at the gene ends were 8 bases for V and 2 bases for J; bases not matched to a gene: 6. The CDR3 extends over 14 amino acids. The CDR3 nucleotides read TGTGCCAGCTCGGAGGGACAGGTCACAGATACGCAGTATTTT. Its translation is CASSEGQVTDTQYF.

This chain links TRBV4-1 with TRBJ1-2; D may be TRBD1 (5 bases). Germline V lookup: CDR1 MGHRA, CDR2 YSYEKL. V was clipped by 1 base and J by 1 base, with 22 bases between them. The CDR3 totals 19 residues. The chain's CDR3 is CASSQGPFFRGMGNYGYTF. As DNA, the CDR3 is TGCGCCAGCAGCCAAGGGCCCTTTTTCCGGGGGATGGGTAACTATGGCTACACCTTC.

This clone came up once. The chain links TRBV5-1 to TRBJ2-5, with 9 bases identical to TRBD2. The CDR3 is made up of 14 amino acids. J lost 4 bases, V lost 4 bases, and 5 bases had no gene match. The germline V gene encodes CDR1 SGHRS and CDR2 YFSETQ. Here the CDR3 DNA reads TGCGCCAGCAGCCCCCCAGCGGGGGGAGAGACCCAGTACTTC. Its protein is CASSPPAGGETQYF.

The V and J genes are TRBV28 and TRBJ1-6; D is ambiguous. The CDR3 extends over 13 amino acids. V was clipped by 5 bases and J by 5 bases, with 7 bases between them. Germline CDR1 reads MDHEN; CDR2 reads SYDVKM. The CDR3 nucleotides are TGTGCCAGCAGTCTGCCTAATAATTCACCCCTCCACTTT. It specifies CASSLPNNSPLHF.

The chain carries TRBV11-2 and TRBJ1-1, with 11 nucleotides matching TRBD1. V lost 6 bases to trimming and J lost 7 bases; unmatched junction nucleotides: 7. CDR1 is SGHAT and CDR2 is FQNNGV in the germline V gene. This CDR3 has 14 residues. The CDR3 is CASSRTGGTDEAFF. The CDR3 DNA follows: TGTGCCAGCAGTCGGACAGGGGGCACGGATGAAGCTTTCTTT.

The DNA for the CDR3 is TGTGCCAGCGCAAAAGAAAGACAGGGGGCCTACGAGCAGTACTTC. Protein: CASAKERQGAYEQYF. This chain joins TRBV6-5 and TRBJ2-7, with 9 nucleotides matching TRBD1. The V gene end was trimmed by 8 bases and the J gene end by 2 bases; junction bases not matched to a gene: 10. This CDR3 is 15 amino acids long. Germline V gene sequence: CDR1 MNHEY, CDR2 SVGAGI.

The table lists this clone with a count of one. The CDR3 sequence: CASSYSMGQPSSPLHF. The DNA for the CDR3 is TGTGCCAGCAGTTACTCGATGGGACAGCCATCTTCACCCCTCCACTTT. The chain couples TRBV6-5 to TRBJ1-6, with 7 positions matching TRBD1. Germline values: CDR1 MNHEY, CDR2 SVGAGI. CDR3 size: 16 residues. Losses at the gene ends were 0 bases for V and 9 bases for J; bases not matched to a gene: 8.

This rearrangement joins TRBV24-1 to TRBJ2-3, with D unclear. This CDR3 is 12 amino acids long. With 3 bases removed from V and 9 bases from J, the gap between germline ends came to 9 bases. Germline V gene data show CDR1 as KGHDR and CDR2 as SFDVKD. CDR3 DNA sequence: TGTGCCACCAGTGATGATAGGCGGACGCAGTATTTT. Its protein is CATSDDRRTQYF.

The V call is TRBV24-1, the J call TRBJ2-2; 7 bases are shared with TRBD1. There are 11 residues in the CDR3. The V and J ends lost 11 bases and 6 bases, in that order; junction bases with no gene match: 2. Germline CDR1 is KGHDR and CDR2 is SFDVKD. CDR3 DNA: TGTGCCATTACAGGGGCCGGGGAGCTGTTTTTT. The encoded protein is CAITGAGELFF.

The chain is built from TRBV3-1 (or the pseudogene TRBV3-2) and TRBJ2-2; possibly TRBD1 for D (7 bases). This CDR3 spans 15 amino acids. Trimming stripped 2 bases from V and 6 bases from J, with 13 bases between. The germline V gene has CDR1 LGHDT and CDR2 YNNKEL (reference sequence). The CDR3 reads CASSQPGGSAGELFF. The CDR3 DNA sequence: TGTGCCAGCAGCCAACCAGGGGGGTCGGCCGGGGAGCTGTTTTTT.

The chain carries TRBV24-1 and TRBJ2-3, with 8 bases fitting TRBD1. The CDR3 consists of 15 residues. With V trimmed by 5 bases and J by 1 base, 4 bases remained unmatched. Germline assignment: CDR1 KGHDR and CDR2 SFDVKD. This chain's CDR3 is CATSGTGGRTDTQYF. CDR3 nucleotides: TGTGCCACCAGTGGAACAGGGGGGCGCACAGATACGCAGTATTTT.

The genes are TRBV10-1 and TRBJ1-5; maybe TRBD1 (5 bases). Between the trimmed V and J ends, which lost 7 bases and 6 bases, there was a span of 22 bases. The CDR3 totals 16 residues. Germline loops: CDR1 WNHNN, CDR2 SYGVQD (reference sequence). The CDR3 sequence is CASIHQGRDSSQPQHF. CDR3 in DNA: TGCGCCAGCATACACCAGGGTCGCGATTCGAGTCAGCCCCAGCATTTT.

This chain joins TRBV28 and TRBJ1-3; D gene ambiguous. Trimming removed 5 bases from V and 3 bases from J, with 11 bases in between. The germline V gene encodes CDR1 MDHEN and CDR2 SYDVKM. The CDR3 totals 14 residues. CDR3 loop: CASSSLPGGNTIYF. The CDR3 region has the DNA TGTGCCAGCAGTAGTCTCCCAGGTGGAAACACCATATATTTT.

V usage is TRBV5-8 and J usage is TRBJ2-2; 9 nucleotides agree with TRBD2. This CDR3 has 16 amino acids. Looked up from germline, CDR1 is SGHTS and CDR2 is YDEGEE. The V and J ends lost 3 bases and 6 bases, in that order; junction bases with no gene match: 9. The CDR3 bases are TGTGCCAGCAGCTCCGGCGCGGGGGGGCTCGCCGGGGAGCTGTTTTTT. This sequence encodes CASSSGAGGLAGELFF. The full variable domain, with the rest looked up from reference TRBV5-8 and TRBJ2-2, is EAGVTQSPTHLIKTRGQQATLRCSPISGHTSVYWYQQALGLGLQFLLWYDEGEERNRGNFPPRFSGRQFPNYSSELNVNALELEDSALYLCASSSGAGGLAGELFFGEGSRLTVL.

A note on this clone: Other DNA sequences within the sample encode an identical CDR3. The J gene is TRBJ2-5, the V gene TRBV18; D remains ambiguous. The CDR3 has 13 amino acids. The V end was cut by 3 bases, the J end by 2 bases, with 7 bases between. Germline CDR1 and CDR2: KGHSH and LQKENI. CDR3 DNA sequence: TGTGCCAGCTCACCGAATAGTCAAGAGACCCAGTACTTC. Translation: CASSPNSQETQYF. The entire variable domain, with the rest obtained from reference TRBV18 and TRBJ2-5, is as follows: NAGVMQNPRHLVRRRGQEARLRCSPMKGHSHVYWYRQLPEEGLKFMVYLQKENIIDESGMPKERFSAEFPKEGPSILRIQQVVRGDSAAYFCASSPNSQETQYFGPGTRLLVL.

This clone was seen just once. This chain links TRBV5-1 with TRBJ2-5; 8 bases match TRBD2. V lost 0 bases and J lost 5; bases outside the gene matches: 3. Germline CDR1 and CDR2: SGHRS and YFSETQ. The CDR3 sequence is 14 residues long. CDR3 DNA: TGCGCCAGCAGCTTGGCGGGGGGGCCGGAGACCCAGTACTTC. Protein: CASSLAGGPETQYF. Variable domain in full (rest from reference TRBV5-1 and TRBJ2-5): KAGVTQTPRYLIKTRGQQVTLSCSPISGHRSVSWYQQTPGQGLQFLFEYFSETQRNKGNFPGRFSGRQFSNSRSEMNVSTLELGDSALYLCASSLAGGPETQYFGPGTRLLVL.

The chain joins TRBV3-1 (or the pseudogene TRBV3-2) to TRBJ2-3; TRBD2 agrees at 12 bases. This CDR3 region has 20 residues. The V segment lost 0 bases and the J segment 0 bases; nucleotides outside the gene matches: 10. Germline CDR1 and CDR2: LGHDT and YNNKEL (reference sequence). The CDR3 DNA is TGTGCCAGCAGCCAAGACCCTTGGACTAGCGGGGTAACTAGCACAGATACGCAGTATTTT. Its translation: CASSQDPWTSGVTSTDTQYF.